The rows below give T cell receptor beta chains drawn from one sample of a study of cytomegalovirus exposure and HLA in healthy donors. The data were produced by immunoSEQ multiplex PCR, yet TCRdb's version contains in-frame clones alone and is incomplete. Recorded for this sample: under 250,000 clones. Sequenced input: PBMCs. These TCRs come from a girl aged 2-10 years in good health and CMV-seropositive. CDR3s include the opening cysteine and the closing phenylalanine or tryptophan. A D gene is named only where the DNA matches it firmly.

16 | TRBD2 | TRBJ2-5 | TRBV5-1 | TGCGCCAGCAGCTTGGCCCCAGCGGGAGGAGGAGAGACCCAGTACTTC | CASSLAPAGGGETQYF
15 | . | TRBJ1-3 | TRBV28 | TGTGCCAGCAGTCCCCCCGGGAGCTCTGGAAACACCATATATTTT | CASSPPGSSGNTIYF
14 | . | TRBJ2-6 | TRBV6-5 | TGTGCCAGCAGTACGAGATCTACCTCCGTCGTCCTGACTTTC | CASSTRSTSVVLTF
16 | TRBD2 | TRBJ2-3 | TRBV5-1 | TGCGCCAGCAGCTTTCTAACCGGGACTACCACAGATACGCAGTATTTT | CASSFLTGTTTDTQYF
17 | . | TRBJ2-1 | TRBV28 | TGTGCCAGCAGTTCGCCGACGGAGAGATATGTTTACAATGAGCAGTTCTTC | CASSSPTERYVYNEQFF
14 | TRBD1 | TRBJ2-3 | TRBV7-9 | TGTGCCAGCAGCTTGACAGGGTTCACAGATACGCAGTATTTT | CASSLTGFTDTQYF
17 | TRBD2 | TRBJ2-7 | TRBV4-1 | TGCGCCAGCAGCCAAGATTTGGCTAGCGGGATCTCCTACGAGCAGTACTTC | CASSQDLASGISYEQYF
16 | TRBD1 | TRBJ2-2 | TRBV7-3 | TGTGCCAGCAGCTTTACAGGGGGCAGTAGCACCGGGGAGCTGTTTTTT | CASSFTGGSSTGELFF
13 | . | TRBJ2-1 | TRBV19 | TGTGCCAGTTCTTATAGCTCCTACAATGAGCAGTTCTTC | CASSYSSYNEQFF
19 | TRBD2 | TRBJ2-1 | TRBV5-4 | TGTGCCAGCAGCCCGGGGGCTAGCGGGCGTTCTTACTCCTACAATGAGCAGTTCTTC | CASSPGASGRSYSYNEQFF
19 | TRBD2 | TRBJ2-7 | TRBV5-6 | TGTGCCAGCAGCTTCCGTAAGCTAGCGGGGAACCTAATCGCCTACGAGCAGTACTTC | CASSFRKLAGNLIAYEQYF
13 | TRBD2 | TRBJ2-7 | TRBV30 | TGTGCCTGGAGTCTTGGACTAGGCTACGAGCAGTACTTC | CAWSLGLGYEQYF
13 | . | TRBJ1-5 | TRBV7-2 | TGTGCCAGCAGCTTAGTTCGGGATCAGCCCCAGCATTTT | CASSLVRDQPQHF
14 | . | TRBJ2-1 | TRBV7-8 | TGTGCCAGCAGCTTAGGGACTGGACGACGTGAGCAGTTCTTC | CASSLGTGRREQFF
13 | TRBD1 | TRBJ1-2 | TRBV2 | TGTGCCAGGAGAGGGACAACAGGGGTAGGGTACACCTTC | CARRGTTGVGYTF
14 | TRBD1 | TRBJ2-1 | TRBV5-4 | TGTGCCAGCAGTTCGGACAGGGTAAACAATGAGCAGTTCTTC | CASSSDRVNNEQFF
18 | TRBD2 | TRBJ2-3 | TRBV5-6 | TGTGCCAGCAGCTTGGAATTGGGGGAGGGAGGTTCCACAGATACGCAGTATTTT | CASSLELGEGGSTDTQYF
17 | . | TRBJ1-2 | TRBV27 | TGTGCCAGCAGTAACATACCTTACAGGGAGCCTAACTATGGCTACACCTTC | CASSNIPYREPNYGYTF
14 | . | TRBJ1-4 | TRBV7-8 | TGTGCCAGCAGCTTATCTCATGCAGATGAAAAACTGTTTTTT | CASSLSHADEKLFF
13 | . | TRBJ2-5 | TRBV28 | TGTGCCAGCACCAATCAGGGAAGGGAGACCCAGTACTTC | CASTNQGRETQYF
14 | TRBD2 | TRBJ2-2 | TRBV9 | TGTGCCAGCAGTAGCGGGAGCTTGGTCGGGGAGCTGTTTTTT | CASSSGSLVGELFF
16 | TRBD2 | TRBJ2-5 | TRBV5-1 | TGCGCCAGCAGCTTGGGCGCGGGAGGGCCCGCGGAGACCCAGTACTTC | CASSLGAGGPAETQYF
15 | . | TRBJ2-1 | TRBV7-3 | TGTGCCAGCAGCTTGGCTAGCGTGTCCTACAATGAGCAGTTCTTC | CASSLASVSYNEQFF
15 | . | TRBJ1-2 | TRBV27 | TGTGCCAGCAGTTTATCGAGGCAGGGGCGGAGCGACTACACCTTC | CASSLSRQGRSDYTF
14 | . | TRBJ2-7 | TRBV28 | TGTGCCAGCAGCCCCGGCGGAAGGACAGAACAGCAGTACTTC | CASSPGGRTEQQYF
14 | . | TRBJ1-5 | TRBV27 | TGTGCCAGCAGTGTGGGACTATCGAATCAGCCCCAGCATTTT | CASSVGLSNQPQHF
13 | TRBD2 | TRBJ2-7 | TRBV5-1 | TGCGCCAGCAGCTTGACGGGAGGGTTCGAGCAGTACTTC | CASSLTGGFEQYF
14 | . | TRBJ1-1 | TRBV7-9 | TGTGCCAGCAGCTTGCAGGGCCCGAACACTGAAGCTTTCTTT | CASSLQGPNTEAFF
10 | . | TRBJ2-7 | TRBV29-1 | TGCAGCGTTGCGGGTAACGAGCAGTACTTC | CSVAGNEQYF
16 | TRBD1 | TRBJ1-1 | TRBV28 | TGTGCCAGCAGTACTCCCGGACAGGGCCTGAACACTGAAGCTTTCTTT | CASSTPGQGLNTEAFF
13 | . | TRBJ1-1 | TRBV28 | TGTGCCAGCAGTTTGCAGGGGAACACTGAAGCTTTCTTT | CASSLQGNTEAFF
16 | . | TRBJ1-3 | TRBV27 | TGTGCCAGCAGTTTATCCAGGGTACCGGGCCTAAACACCATATATTTT | CASSLSRVPGLNTIYF
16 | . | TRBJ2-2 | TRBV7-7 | TGTGCTAGCAGCTTAGTGGACAGCCTAAACACCGGGGAGCTGTTTTTT | CASSLVDSLNTGELFF
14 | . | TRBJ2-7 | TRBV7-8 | TGTGCCAGCAGCTTAGGATCAGGGGAACGCGAGCAGTACTTC | CASSLGSGEREQYF
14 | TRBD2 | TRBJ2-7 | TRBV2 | TGTGCCAGCAGGGAACTAGCGGGACGTTTCGAGCAGTACTTC | CASRELAGRFEQYF
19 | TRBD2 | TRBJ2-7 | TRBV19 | TGTGCCAGTAGTATACGGTCACTAGCGGGAGGGGTGAATCCGGGCCCAATCTACTTC | CASSIRSLAGGVNPGPIYF
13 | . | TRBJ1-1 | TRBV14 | TGTGCCAGCAGCCAAATAGCTACGGGTGAAGCTTTCTTT | CASSQIATGEAFF
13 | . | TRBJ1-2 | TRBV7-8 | TGTGCCAGCAGCTTTGACACATCCTATGGCTACACCTTC | CASSFDTSYGYTF
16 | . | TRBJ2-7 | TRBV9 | TGTGCCAGCAGCGTCCCCTACCGGGAGCGCGGCTACGAGCAGTACTTC | CASSVPYRERGYEQYF
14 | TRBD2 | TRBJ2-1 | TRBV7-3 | TGTGCCAGCAGCTTACAGTGGACTAGCGGCGAGCAGTTCTTC | CASSLQWTSGEQFF
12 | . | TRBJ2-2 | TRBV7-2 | TGTGCCAGCAGGTCTAACCCCGGGGAGCTGTTTTTT | CASRSNPGELFF
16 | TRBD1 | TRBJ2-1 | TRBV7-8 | TGTGCCAGCAGCTTAACCCCACAGGGGTTTGGGGTTGAGCAGTTCTTC | CASSLTPQGFGVEQFF
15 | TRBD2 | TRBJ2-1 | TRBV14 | TGTGCCAGCAGCCAAGAGAGCGGGAGGAACAATGAGCAGTTCTTC | CASSQESGRNNEQFF
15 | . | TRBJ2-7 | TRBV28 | TGTGCCAGCAGTTCCCCCGGCCCTACAGGCTACGAGCAGTACTTC | CASSSPGPTGYEQYF
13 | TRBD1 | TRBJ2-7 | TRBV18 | TGTGCCAGCTCCGGGACAGGGGTAGGCGAGCAGTACTTC | CASSGTGVGEQYF
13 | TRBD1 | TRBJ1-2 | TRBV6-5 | TGTGCCAGCAGCCTGGGGACAGACTATGGCTACACCTTC | CASSLGTDYGYTF
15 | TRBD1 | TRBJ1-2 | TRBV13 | TGTGCCAGCAGCTTAGGCAGGACAGGGGGTAATGGCTACACCTTC | CASSLGRTGGNGYTF
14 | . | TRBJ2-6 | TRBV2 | TGTGCCGGTCTTGGGAGCTCTGGGGCCAACGTCCTGACTTTC | CAGLGSSGANVLTF
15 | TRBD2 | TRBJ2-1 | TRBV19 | TGTGCCAGTAGTTCCGGGACTAGCGGGAGCAATGAGCAGTTCTTC | CASSSGTSGSNEQFF
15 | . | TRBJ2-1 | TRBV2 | TGTGCCAGCAGTCCCTTGACGTCCGGAGGGGATGAGCAGTTCTTC | CASSPLTSGGDEQFF
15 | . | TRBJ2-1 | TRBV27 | TGTGCCAGCAGTCCCCAGGGGACCAACTACAATGAGCAGTTCTTC | CASSPQGTNYNEQFF
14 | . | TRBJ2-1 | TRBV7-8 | TGTGCCAGCAGCTTAACAGGCGCATACAATGAGCAGTTCTTC | CASSLTGAYNEQFF
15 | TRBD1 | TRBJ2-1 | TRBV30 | TGTGCCTGGAGTGCGGGACAGGGGGCGTGGGATGAGCAGTTCTTC | CAWSAGQGAWDEQFF
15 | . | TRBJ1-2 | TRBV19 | TGTGCCAGTCGAGGACAACTTGAATCTAACTATGGCTACACCTTC | CASRGQLESNYGYTF
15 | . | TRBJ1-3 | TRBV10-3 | TGTGCCATCTCCGACAGGCACTCCTCTGGAAACACCATATATTTT | CAISDRHSSGNTIYF